This T cell receptor beta chain is from a study of blood T cells in healthy people across ages. Approximately 9.4 milliliters was the volume of peripheral blood drawn from each donor. The CDR3 spans 13 residues. V lost 9 bases and J 4 bases, leaving 16 bases between the germline ends. CDR1 SGHKS and CDR2 YYEKEE come from the germline V gene (reference sequence). A J-beta primer mix and a sample-barcoded 5' primer were used in a second PCR of roughly 7 to 12 cycles. Using its own MiXCR run on the 5' RACE reads, TCRdb lists one record per CDR3 protein. The sample has about 930,000 distinct CDR3 sequences, about 27% seen once; the top ten hold roughly 10%. This sample also belongs to another study, concerning T cells of mothers and their children. From that study: The people who donated were a few healthy Caucasian mothers and their six children. Extraction yielded RNA that went, in full, into cDNA synthesis at around 1.6 ug per 15 ul. Every mother supplied over 8.5 million TCR beta CDR3 reads and every child around 3 million.

The sequence was obtained from a woman in her forties in good health. Source material: blood. The chain recombines TRBV5-5 with TRBJ1-2; a weak D match, TRBD1 (5 bases). The chain's CDR3 is CATLGGTGYGYTF. CDR3 in DNA: TGTGCCACCCTGGGTGGGACCGGCTATGGCTACACCTTC.